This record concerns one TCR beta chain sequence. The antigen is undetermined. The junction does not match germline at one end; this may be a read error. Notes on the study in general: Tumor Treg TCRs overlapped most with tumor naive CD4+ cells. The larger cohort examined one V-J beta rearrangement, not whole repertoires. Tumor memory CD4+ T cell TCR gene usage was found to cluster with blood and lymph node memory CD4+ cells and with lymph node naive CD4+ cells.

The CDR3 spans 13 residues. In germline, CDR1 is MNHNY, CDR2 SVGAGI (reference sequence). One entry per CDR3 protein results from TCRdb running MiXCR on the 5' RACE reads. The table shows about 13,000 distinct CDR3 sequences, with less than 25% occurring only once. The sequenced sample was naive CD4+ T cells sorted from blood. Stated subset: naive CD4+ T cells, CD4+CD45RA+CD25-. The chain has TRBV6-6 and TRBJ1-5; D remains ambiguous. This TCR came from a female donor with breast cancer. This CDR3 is CASSSVSSQPQHF. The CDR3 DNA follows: TGCGCCAGCAGTTCGGTTAGCAGTCAGCCCCAGCATTTT.